These 31 T cell receptor beta chains came from one sample sequenced in a study of blood T cell repertoires in COVID-19. TCRdb's table, derived via immunoSEQ multiplex PCR, lists solely in-frame clones and lacks some. The sample includes about 220,000 clones, 84% of them seen just once. The sequenced material came from peripheral blood. These receptor sequences come from a woman between 55 and 75 years old who had recovered from COVID-19.

This clone was seen only once. CDR3 loop: CASSVTRDRGNSPLHF. The CDR3 DNA reads as TGTGCCAGCAGTGTAACGAGGGACAGGGGTAATTCACCCCTCCACTTT. The chain has TRBV2 and TRBJ1-6; 10 bases map to TRBD1. J was trimmed by 6 bases and V by 4 bases; bases with no gene match: 6. Per germline, CDR1 SNHLY and CDR2 FYNNEI. This CDR3 has 16 amino acids.

The chain recombines TRBV11-2 with TRBJ1-2; D remains ambiguous. CDR1 is SGHAT and CDR2 is FQNNGV in the germline V gene. This CDR3 is built from 13 residues. V lost 4 bases, J lost 2 bases, and 8 bases lay in between. The CDR3 loop reads CASSSHLNYGYTF. CDR3 nucleotide sequence: TGTGCCAGCAGCTCTCACTTGAACTATGGCTACACCTTC.

The J gene is TRBJ1-2, the V gene TRBV19; D may be TRBD1 (5 bases). Per germline, CDR1 LNHDA and CDR2 SQIVND (reference sequence). V lost 5 bases, J lost 5 bases, and 15 bases lay in between. The CDR3 spans 14 residues. The CDR3 nucleotides read TGTGCCAGTAGTCCGGCATCCAGGGCTTATGGCTACACCTTC. It translates to CASSPASRAYGYTF.

The chain uses TRBV11-2 and TRBJ2-7, with D unclear. V dropped 0 bases and J dropped 3 bases, with 15 bases sitting between them. The CDR3 covers 16 residues. The germline V gene encodes CDR1 SGHAT and CDR2 FQNNGV. The CDR3 nucleotides are TGTGCCAGCAGCTTAGATAAAGGAGAACGGCGCTACGAGCAGTACTTC. Translation gives CASSLDKGERRYEQYF.

This clone was counted between two and nine times. The rearrangement uses TRBV3-1 (or the pseudogene TRBV3-2) and TRBJ1-6; TRBD1 matches 10 bases. The CDR3 is 16 residues long. The V and J ends lost 4 bases and 9 bases, in that order; junction bases with no gene match: 9. Germline V gene sequence: CDR1 LGHDT, CDR2 YNNKEL (reference sequence). The CDR3 reads CASSRRQGASGSPLHF. The CDR3 region has the DNA TGTGCCAGCAGCCGACGACAGGGGGCTTCTGGTTCACCCCTCCACTTT.

The CDR3 protein is CSALDYGYTF. The CDR3 DNA reads TGCAGTGCCCTCGACTATGGCTACACCTTC. J is TRBJ1-2 and V is TRBV20-1; D is ambiguous. Trimming cost V 6 bases and J 3 bases, with 5 bases left between them. CDR3 size: 10 residues. Germline loops: CDR1 DFQATT, CDR2 SNEGSKA (reference sequence).

The rearrangement links TRBV4-3 to TRBJ2-2; TRBD2 matches 13 bases. This CDR3 spans 19 amino acids. From germline, CDR1 is LGHNA and CDR2 YSLEER. V dropped 3 bases and J dropped 3; count of bases not matched to a gene: 10. The CDR3 reads CASSQTGLAGRVDTGELFF. The DNA for the CDR3 is TGCGCCAGCAGCCAGACGGGACTAGCGGGGCGGGTAGACACCGGGGAGCTGTTTTTT.

V usage is TRBV30 and J usage is TRBJ1-3; D uncertain. Per the germline V gene, CDR1 is GTSNPN and CDR2 is SVGIG (reference sequence). This CDR3 is 13 amino acids long. V lost 1 base and J lost 8, with 12 bases in between. CDR3 bases: TGTGCCTGGAGTGATTGGGAGTCGGACACCATATATTTT. Its translation: CAWSDWESDTIYF.

The chain recombines TRBV3-1 (or the pseudogene TRBV3-2) with TRBJ1-4, with a weak D call TRBD1 (6 bases). The CDR3 totals 14 residues. Germline assignment: CDR1 LGHDT and CDR2 YNNKEL (reference sequence). Trimming removed 4 bases at V and 4 bases at J, with 10 bases between. CDR3 in amino acids: CASSRGQNNEKLFF. In DNA form, the CDR3 reads TGTGCCAGCAGCCGAGGACAGAATAATGAAAAACTGTTTTTT.

The genes are TRBV9 and TRBJ2-5, with TRBD2 matching over 9 bases. Trimming took 3 bases from V and 5 from J; bases not matched to a gene: 14. Germline V gene lookup returns CDR1 SGDLS and CDR2 YYNGEE. The CDR3 spans 17 residues. The DNA of the CDR3 is TGTGCCAGCAGCGCTGCCCGGGGCGGGGGGGCCTTGGAGACCCAGTACTTC. Residues: CASSAARGGGALETQYF.

The gene calls are TRBV11-1 and TRBJ2-3; tentatively, D is TRBD2 (5 bases). From germline, CDR1 is SGHAT and CDR2 FQDESV (reference sequence). With 5 bases removed from V and 2 bases from J, the gap between germline ends came to 11 bases. The CDR3 has 14 residues. The CDR3 loop reads CASSLSRDTDTQYF. The CDR3 DNA follows: TGTGCCAGCAGCCTTAGCCGGGACACAGATACGCAGTATTTT.

The V and J genes are TRBV5-5 and TRBJ2-1, with D possibly matching TRBD1 (6 bases). The V end was cut by 5 bases, the J end by 0 bases, with 12 bases between. Germline values: CDR1 SGHKS, CDR2 YYEKEE (reference sequence). The CDR3 runs to 15 residues. The CDR3 protein is CASSMDRSSYNEQFF. The CDR3 DNA sequence: TGTGCCAGCAGTATGGACAGAAGCTCCTACAATGAGCAGTTCTTC.

The CDR3 loop reads CASSVGGGRNYEQYF. DNA of the CDR3: TGTGCCAGCAGCGTAGGCGGCGGCCGAAACTACGAGCAGTACTTC. The chain recombines TRBV9 with TRBJ2-7, with D unresolved. The ends were cut back, 0 bases at V and 3 bases at J, with 13 bases in the middle. The CDR3 has 15 residues. Germline V lookup: CDR1 SGDLS, CDR2 YYNGEE. The full variable domain, rest sourced from reference TRBV9 and TRBJ2-7, is DSGVTQTPKHLITATGQRVTLRCSPRSGDLSVYWYQQSLDQGLQFLIQYYNGEERAKGNILERFSAQQFPDLHSELNLSSLELGDSALYFCASSVGGGRNYEQYFGPGTRLTVT.

V and J are TRBV6-5 and TRBJ2-3; D may be TRBD2 (6 bases). The V gene's germline CDR1 is MNHEY and CDR2 SVGAGI. V shed 7 bases and J shed 0 bases, with 8 bases lying between them. The CDR3 spans 13 residues. CDR3 in DNA: TGTGCCAGCACCGGGACTAGCACAGATACGCAGTATTTT. It is translated as CASTGTSTDTQYF.

The V gene is TRBV7-9, the J gene TRBJ2-5; D is possibly TRBD1 (6 bases). The CDR3 is made up of 15 amino acids. Germline loops: CDR1 SEHNR, CDR2 FQNEAQ (reference sequence). The ends were cut back, 0 bases at V and 4 bases at J, with 12 bases in the middle. CDR3 coding DNA: TGTGCCAGCAGCTTAGCGCTACAGGGTGGAGAGACCCAGTACTTC. This sequence encodes CASSLALQGGETQYF.

The V call is TRBV9, the J call TRBJ1-5; a weak D match, TRBD1 (5 bases). CDR3 length: 14 amino acids. CDR1 SGDLS and CDR2 YYNGEE come from the germline V gene. Deletions cut 4 bases from V and 5 bases from J, with 13 bases between. The CDR3 spells CASSPAGSHQPQHF. CDR3 coding DNA: TGTGCCAGCAGCCCAGCAGGGTCCCATCAGCCCCAGCATTTT.

The rearrangement uses TRBV3-1 (or the pseudogene TRBV3-2) and TRBJ2-7; possibly TRBD1 for D (6 bases). With 8 bases removed from V and 2 bases from J, the gap between germline ends came to 10 bases. The germline V gene encodes CDR1 LGHDT and CDR2 YNNKEL (reference sequence). The CDR3 length is 12 residues. CDR3 nucleotides: TGTGCCAGCGCACAGGGTGCCTACGAGCAGTACTTC. Protein sequence: CASAQGAYEQYF.

This clone was detected a few times. This chain uses TRBV4-3 with TRBJ1-2, with 9 bases lining up with TRBD1. Germline V gives CDR1 LGHNA, CDR2 YSLEER. Trimming removed 0 bases from V and 4 bases from J; junction bases left unmatched: 3. The CDR3 spans 15 residues. Here the CDR3 reads CASSQEGQGGYGYTF. The CDR3 nucleotides are TGCGCCAGCAGCCAAGAGGGACAGGGAGGCTATGGCTACACCTTC.

The genes are TRBV7-3 and TRBJ2-1, with D perhaps TRBD2 (6 bases). The germline V gene has CDR1 SGHTA and CDR2 FQGTGA. Between the trimmed V and J ends, which lost 3 bases and 4 bases, there was a span of 10 bases. This CDR3 comprises 14 residues. The CDR3 sequence is CASSFSGDYNEQFF. The CDR3 DNA is TGTGCCAGCAGCTTTAGCGGAGATTACAATGAGCAGTTCTTC.

V gene TRBV5-1 combines with J gene TRBJ1-5, with 9 nucleotides matching TRBD1. CDR1 and CDR2 (germline): SGHRS, YFSETQ. Germline trimming cut 4 bases from V and 4 bases from J; bases unmatched to any gene: 3. The CDR3 extends over 14 amino acids. The CDR3, as DNA: TGCGCCAGCAGCCGGGACAGGGATAATCAGCCCCAGCATTTT. Amino acid sequence: CASSRDRDNQPQHF.

The chain has TRBV27 and TRBJ1-6; 9 bases align to TRBD1. In germline, CDR1 is MNHEY, CDR2 SMNVEV (reference sequence). This CDR3 is built from 14 residues. J gave up 8 bases and V 3 bases, and 2 bases lay outside the gene matches. The CDR3 loop reads CASSFRDRDSPLHF. CDR3 in DNA: TGTGCCAGCAGTTTCCGGGACAGGGATTCACCCCTCCACTTT.

This sequence joins TRBV6-5 and TRBJ1-2; D gene unclear. Between the trimmed V and J ends, which lost 6 bases and 5 bases, there was a span of 10 bases. Germline values: CDR1 MNHEY, CDR2 SVGAGI. The CDR3 is 12 residues long. As DNA, the CDR3 is TGTGCCAGCAGGGCAACATATTATGGCTACACCTTC. It encodes CASRATYYGYTF.

The genes are TRBV4-1 and TRBJ2-4; 10 bases map to TRBD1. Germline V CDR1 and CDR2: MGHRA, YSYEKL. The CDR3 has 21 residues. The V and J ends lost 0 bases and 1 base, in that order; junction bases with no gene match: 15. In nucleotides, the CDR3 is TGCGCCAGCAGCCAAGATAAGGCGGGACAGGGGTGGAGTCTGGCCAAAAACATTCAGTACTTC. It encodes CASSQDKAGQGWSLAKNIQYF.

The chain links TRBV7-3 to TRBJ2-1; 8 bases are shared with TRBD2. The CDR3 consists of 16 residues. The ends lost 5 bases at V and 4 bases at J; junction bases unmatched: 10. Germline V gives CDR1 SGHTA, CDR2 FQGTGA. CDR3 sequence (DNA): TGTGCCAGCAGCCCATCCAGGGCGGGGGGATACAATGAGCAGTTCTTC. It encodes CASSPSRAGGYNEQFF.

The genes are TRBV3-1 (or the pseudogene TRBV3-2) and TRBJ2-2, with 7 bases lining up with TRBD2. Germline loops: CDR1 LGHDT, CDR2 YNNKEL (reference sequence). Trimming took 0 bases from V and 8 from J; bases not matched to a gene: 12. The CDR3 is 17 residues long. The CDR3 nucleotides are TGTGCCAGCAGCCAAGATATCTACGGAGCGGGGAGGGGGGAGCTGTTTTTT. Amino acid sequence: CASSQDIYGAGRGELFF.

This clone is a singleton in its sample. The J gene is TRBJ1-2, the V gene TRBV5-1, with D perhaps TRBD1 (6 bases). Germline lookup yields CDR1 SGHRS and CDR2 YFSETQ. Trimming took 4 bases from V and 4 from J, leaving 17 bases between them. CDR3 length equals 15 residues. The CDR3 protein is CASSPTGTPFYGYTF. The DNA for the CDR3 is TGCGCCAGCAGCCCAACCGGGACACCCTTCTATGGCTACACCTTC.

The chain joins TRBV30 to TRBJ2-5; TRBD1 agrees at 7 bases. V gave up 2 bases and J gave up 7 bases; unmatched junction bases: 7. The V gene's germline CDR1 is GTSNPN and CDR2 SVGIG (reference sequence). The CDR3 is made up of 13 amino acids. CDR3 loop: CAWSTQGTRTQYF. The CDR3 DNA is TGTGCCTGGAGTACACAGGGGACCCGGACCCAGTACTTC.

This clone was observed a few times. The chain is built from TRBV9 and TRBJ1-2, with 9 bases lining up with TRBD1. V was clipped by 3 bases and J by 1 base; unmatched bases: 4. The CDR3 loop spans 15 amino acids. Looked up from germline, CDR1 is SGDLS and CDR2 is YYNGEE. CDR3 nucleotide sequence: TGTGCCAGCAGCGAACAGGGGGCAATTAACTATGGCTACACCTTC. Translation gives CASSEQGAINYGYTF.

In this sample, this clone turned up once. V gene TRBV2 combines with J gene TRBJ2-3; 8 bases align to TRBD1. Germline V gene sequence: CDR1 SNHLY, CDR2 FYNNEI. The CDR3 contains 13 residues. Germline trimming cut 6 bases from V and 6 bases from J; bases unmatched to any gene: 5. CDR3 DNA sequence: TGTGCCAGCAGGGACGGACAGGGTGATACGCAGTATTTT. It specifies CASRDGQGDTQYF. The entire variable domain, with the rest obtained from reference TRBV2 and TRBJ2-3, is as follows: EPEVTQTPSHQVTQMGQEVILRCVPISNHLYFYWYRQILGQKVEFLVSFYNNEISEKSEIFDDQFSVERPDGSNFTLKIRSTKLEDSAMYFCASRDGQGDTQYFGPGTRLTVL.

There are many counts of this clone. This chain joins TRBV29-1 and TRBJ2-7; possible D gene TRBD1, 7 bases. CDR3 length: 12 residues. Trimming took off 6 bases at V and 3 bases at J, with 12 bases between the two ends. Per germline, CDR1 SQVTM and CDR2 ANQGSEA. CDR3 region: CSVGGQLYEQYF. CDR3 coding DNA: TGCAGCGTGGGGGGACAGCTCTACGAGCAGTACTTC.

The chain employs TRBV9 and TRBJ2-3; possibly TRBD1 for D (6 bases). V gave up 3 bases and J gave up 4 bases, with 12 bases separating them. In germline, CDR1 is SGDLS, CDR2 YYNGEE. The CDR3 is 14 amino acids. CDR3 amino acids: CASSGQVLADTQYF. The CDR3 DNA reads as TGTGCCAGCAGCGGACAGGTTCTTGCAGATACGCAGTATTTT.